Listed below are T cell receptor beta chains from one sample, sequenced in a study of cytomegalovirus exposure and HLA in healthy donors. The table came from immunoSEQ multiplex PCR; TCRdb's copy has only in-frame clones and leaves some out. The sample lists over 150,000 clones; 78% were seen once. Specimen: PBMCs. The receptor set was obtained from a woman aged 45 to 65 in good health and CMV-seropositive. Each CDR3 is given without its conserved first and last residue. The order of the fields is J gene, V gene, D gene, CDR3 protein. The D gene is left open where the match is weak.

J gene: TRBJ2-1
V gene: TRBV6-5
D gene: NA
CDR3 protein: ASSRGQSSWF

J gene: TRBJ1-2
V gene: TRBV14
D gene: NA
CDR3 protein: ASSQAISGYT

J gene: TRBJ2-3
V gene: TRBV19
D gene: NA
CDR3 protein: ASAAGDTQY

J gene: TRBJ1-5
V gene: TRBV11-3
D gene: NA
CDR3 protein: ASSHPSRGTYSNQPQH

J gene: TRBJ2-3
V gene: TRBV5-1
D gene: NA
CDR3 protein: ASSFTTGQARDTQY

J gene: TRBJ1-4
V gene: TRBV7-9
D gene: NA
CDR3 protein: ASSAPLATNEKLF

J gene: TRBJ1-1
V gene: TRBV5-1
D gene: NA
CDR3 protein: ASSLELGGVAF

J gene: TRBJ1-1
V gene: TRBV4-1
D gene: TRBD1
CDR3 protein: ASSLGTGTPFEAF

J gene: TRBJ2-7
V gene: TRBV6-5
D gene: NA
CDR3 protein: ASIEAVRDEQY

J gene: TRBJ1-2
V gene: TRBV6-1
D gene: TRBD1
CDR3 protein: ASSDRDRDKGYT

J gene: TRBJ2-3
V gene: TRBV7-3
D gene: TRBD2
CDR3 protein: ASSLTLSGGAGDTQY

J gene: TRBJ1-2
V gene: TRBV19
D gene: TRBD1
CDR3 protein: ASSIVGQGRPGYGYT

J gene: NA
V gene: TRBV5-1
D gene: NA
CDR3 protein: ASSLGRTGPYEQY

J gene: TRBJ2-1
V gene: TRBV2
D gene: TRBD2
CDR3 protein: ASTGVAGAGEQF

J gene: TRBJ2-5
V gene: TRBV6-1
D gene: NA
CDR3 protein: ASTILPGSETQY

J gene: TRBJ1-6
V gene: TRBV6-6
D gene: TRBD1
CDR3 protein: ASSYTGELNNSPLH

J gene: TRBJ2-6
V gene: TRBV4-1
D gene: NA
CDR3 protein: ASSQGPRGLLSGANVLT

J gene: TRBJ2-7
V gene: TRBV9
D gene: NA
CDR3 protein: ASSPGTSNYEQY

J gene: TRBJ1-1
V gene: TRBV18
D gene: TRBD1
CDR3 protein: ASSMTGGTEAF

J gene: TRBJ2-3
V gene: TRBV4-2
D gene: NA
CDR3 protein: ASSQDTVSLRY